The 14 T cell receptor beta chains below come from one sample, sequenced in a study of radiation and T cells in renal cell carcinoma. The time point is: baseline pretreatment blood. Sample treatment: 15 Gy SBRT to primary tumor, nephrectomy 4 weeks later. Only in-frame clones appear in the TCRdb table, and some are missing; sequencing was by immunoSEQ multiplex PCR. The sample has approximately 22,000 clones; more than 75% are singletons. The sample here was blood, taken from a patient whose treatment included radiotherapy and nephrectomy. The receptors derive from a man in his 60s with renal cell carcinoma.

V is TRBV7-9 and J is TRBJ2-3; D gene uncertain. Trimming pared 5 bases from V and 5 bases from J, leaving 11 bases between. The CDR3 sequence is 13 residues long. Germline lookup yields CDR1 SEHNR and CDR2 FQNEAQ (reference sequence). CDR3 in amino acids: CASSLEIVDTQYF. The CDR3 DNA sequence: TGTGCCAGCAGCCTAGAAATAGTAGATACGCAGTATTTT.

A single count supports this clone. V and J are TRBV29-1 and TRBJ1-6; D remains ambiguous. The germline CDR1 and CDR2 sequences are SQVTM and ANQGSEA. This CDR3 spans 13 amino acids. V was trimmed by 6 bases and J by 0 bases, leaving 6 bases between them. CDR3 in amino acids: CSVRPSYNSPLHF. In nucleotides, the CDR3 is TGCAGCGTCCGGCCCTCCTATAATTCACCCCTCCACTTT.

The J gene is TRBJ2-2, the V gene TRBV11-2; D may be TRBD1 (5 bases). This CDR3 is built from 15 residues. V lost 5 bases, J lost 4 bases, and 14 bases lay in between. CDR1 is SGHAT and CDR2 is FQNNGV in the germline V gene. CDR3 nucleotide sequence: TGTGCCAGCAGCCCAGACCGCGACAGCACCGGGGAGCTGTTTTTT. Residues: CASSPDRDSTGELFF.

In this sample, this clone turned up a few times. The gene calls are TRBV11-2 and TRBJ1-1; TRBD1 matches at 7 bases. Germline V gene lookup returns CDR1 SGHAT and CDR2 FQNNGV. CDR3 size: 16 residues. J gave up 0 bases and V 5 bases, and 9 bases lay outside the gene matches. For the CDR3, the DNA is TGTGCCAGCAGCCTCCAGATTAGGGGGCTGAACACTGAAGCTTTCTTT. Translating it yields CASSLQIRGLNTEAFF.

V usage is TRBV10-3 and J usage is TRBJ1-2; the D gene is possibly TRBD1 (5 bases). The germline V gene encodes CDR1 ENHRY and CDR2 SYGVKD. The length of the CDR3 is 15 residues. Trimming stripped 2 bases from V and 8 bases from J, with 18 bases between. The CDR3 is CAISEPTHFEGGYTF. The CDR3, as DNA: TGTGCCATCAGTGAGCCTACCCATTTTGAGGGGGGCTACACCTTC.

The chain joins TRBV11-2 to TRBJ2-1; the D gene could be TRBD1 or TRBD2 (5 bases each). Looked up from germline, CDR1 is SGHAT and CDR2 is FQNNGV. V was clipped by 5 bases and J by 9 bases, with 17 bases between them. There are 14 residues in the CDR3. In DNA form, the CDR3 reads TGTGCCAGCAGCGGAATCGGGACGCTCGTTGAGCAGTTCTTC. Amino acid sequence: CASSGIGTLVEQFF.

J is TRBJ2-1 and V is TRBV6-5; D possibly corresponds to TRBD2 (6 bases). Germline lookup yields CDR1 MNHEY and CDR2 SVGAGI. The CDR3 contains 14 residues. Trimming cost V 6 bases and J 8 bases, with 17 bases left between them. CDR3: CASRGLGQGHEQFF. The DNA of the CDR3 is TGTGCCAGCAGGGGACTGGGGCAGGGCCATGAGCAGTTCTTC.

The rearrangement links TRBV19 to TRBJ2-3; D is perhaps TRBD1 or TRBD2 (5 bases each). CDR3 length: 13 amino acids. V was pared by 6 bases and J by 4 bases, with 11 bases between. Per germline, CDR1 LNHDA and CDR2 SQIVND (reference sequence). The CDR3 DNA sequence: TGTGCCAGTAGAGGACGGGGCGCAGATACGCAGTATTTT. Translation gives CASRGRGADTQYF.

This clone has more than one count but fewer than ten. The chain recombines TRBV6-1 with TRBJ2-2, with no clear D. In germline, CDR1 is MNHNS, CDR2 SASEGT. The V gene lost 4 bases and the J gene lost 2 bases, with 8 bases spanning the gap. The CDR3 has 14 amino acids. The CDR3 is CASSVLENTGELFF. The CDR3, as DNA: TGTGCCAGCAGTGTTCTTGAAAACACCGGGGAGCTGTTTTTT.

The chain couples TRBV5-1 to TRBJ2-3, with 7 bases fitting TRBD2. Trimming took 5 bases from V and 1 from J; bases not matched to a gene: 7. The CDR3 is 15 residues long. CDR1 and CDR2 from the germline V gene are SGHRS and YFSETQ. The DNA for the CDR3 is TGCGCCAGCAGAGTCGCGGGAGCCGGCACAGATACGCAGTATTTT. Amino acid sequence: CASRVAGAGTDTQYF.

The CDR3 DNA reads as TGTGCCAGCAGGGGTATACTAGCGGGAGGACTAAAAGGCGAGCAGTACTTC. Protein sequence: CASRGILAGGLKGEQYF. This rearrangement joins TRBV27 to TRBJ2-7; 12 nucleotides match TRBD2. The CDR3 length is 17 residues. V shed 6 bases, J shed 6 bases, and the junction held 15 bases outside the gene matches. Germline CDR1 is MNHEY and CDR2 is SMNVEV (reference sequence).

This chain connects TRBV14 to TRBJ2-3, with 15 nucleotides matching TRBD2. V lost 4 bases, J lost 5 bases, and 7 bases stayed unmatched. This CDR3 contains 17 residues. The V gene's germline CDR1 is SGHDN and CDR2 FVKESK. CDR3 nucleotides: TGTGCCAGCAGCCTTCCGGGACTAGCGGGAGGTGTAGATACGCAGTATTTT. Protein sequence: CASSLPGLAGGVDTQYF.

This clone was recorded once. V is TRBV11-3 and J is TRBJ2-2; 12 bases are shared with TRBD2. CDR1 is SGHNT, CDR2 YENEEA, per germline. The junction had 16 bases not matched to a gene; V was cut back by 5 bases and J by 3 bases. The CDR3 totals 20 residues. In DNA, the CDR3 is TGTGCCAGCAGCCCTGGGGGCTGGGCTAGCGGGAGGGCCGACACCGGGGAGCTGTTTTTT. It specifies CASSPGGWASGRADTGELFF.

The CDR3 bases are TGTGCCAGCAGCTCAGGGTCCGGCTACACCTTC. Its translation is CASSSGSGYTF. V gene TRBV6-6 combines with J gene TRBJ1-2; TRBD1 might be the D (5 bases). The CDR3 has 11 amino acids. CDR1 and CDR2 from the germline V gene are MNHNY and SVGAGI (reference sequence). Trimming removed 6 bases at V and 8 bases at J, with 10 bases between.